The present entry profiles one T cell receptor beta chain with its context. Its antigen is as yet unknown. This specimen belongs to a study of OX40 agonist ivuxolimab in advanced cancers. The CDR3 is 18 amino acids. Trimming took off 3 bases at V and 8 bases at J, with 28 bases between the two ends. Regarding the study as a whole: Expanded clones tended on average to be more numerous among CD8+ T cells than CD4+.

TCRdb's copy holds only in-frame clones and misses some; the assay was immunoSEQ multiplex PCR. This table has some 82,000 clones, roughly 94% appearing once. The TCR was taken from an adult with an advanced solid tumor such as melanoma, head and neck, liver or kidney cancer. Sequenced here: CD4+ or CD8+ T cells sorted from blood, sampled in a trial of the OX40 agonist ivuxolimab. The rearrangement uses TRBV6-7 and TRBJ1-2; no clear D gene. TRBV6-7 is an ORF, and what it does is uncertain. As DNA, the CDR3 is TGTGCCAGCAGTTATACTATGGCCCCCGGGTCACCCAGTTGGGGCTACACCTTC. Residues: CASSYTMAPGSPSWGYTF.